The rows below give T cell receptor beta chains drawn from one sample of a study of radiation and T cells in renal cell carcinoma. TCRdb keeps only in-frame clones here, not all; method: immunoSEQ multiplex PCR. The repertoire consists of some 130,000 clones, with 85% to 90% occurring once and the leading ten covering almost 6%. The specimen was blood, collected from a patient whose treatment included radiotherapy and nephrectomy. The receptors come from a woman in her 70s with renal cell carcinoma. CDR3s include the opening cysteine and the closing phenylalanine or tryptophan. D genes are given only for firm matches. Size is stated for part of the rows, as once, few or many counts, or as a class when the clone is expanded.

d_gene	abundance	v_gene	j_gene	CDR3nt	CDR3aa
.	once	TRBV30	TRBJ2-7	TGTGCCTGGAGTAGTCCACCAGGCTCCTACGAGCAGTACTTC	CAWSSPPGSYEQYF
.	.	TRBV2	TRBJ2-1	TGTGCCAGCAGTTTGAGTCGAAACAATGAGCAGTTCTTC	CASSLSRNNEQFF
TRBD2	once	TRBV5-1	TRBJ2-3	TGCGCCAGCAGCTTGCGGGGGGGCACAGATACGCAGTATTTT	CASSLRGGTDTQYF
.	.	TRBV7-9	TRBJ1-2	TGTGCCAGCAGCCGGGGGAAGCTAGGCTACACCTTC	CASSRGKLGYTF
TRBD2	.	TRBV18	TRBJ2-7	TGTGCCAGCTCACCACTCGGACTAGCGGGGGGGCTAGTGAGTCCCGAGCAGTACTTC	CASSPLGLAGGLVSPEQYF
.	.	TRBV28	TRBJ2-2	TGTGCCAGCCTCAAAATCTCCGGGGAGCTGTTTTTT	CASLKISGELFF
TRBD2	.	TRBV27	TRBJ2-5	TGTGCCAGCAGTCCTAGCGGGGGTGTCGAGACCCAGTACTTC	CASSPSGGVETQYF
TRBD1	.	TRBV9	TRBJ1-6	TGTGCCAGCAGCGGTAACTTTCCGGGACAGGGTTCTTCACCCCTCCACTTT	CASSGNFPGQGSSPLHF
TRBD1	.	TRBV4-3	TRBJ1-2	TGCGCCAGCAGCCAAGATATGACAGGGGTCTATGGCTACACCTTC	CASSQDMTGVYGYTF
.	.	TRBV15	TRBJ2-3	TGTGCCACCCCCGGGAGTCGGGTTACGCAGTATTTT	CATPGSRVTQYF
.	.	TRBV19	TRBJ1-3	TGTGCCAGTAGCATATCGGTCCTATCTGGAAACACCATATATTTT	CASSISVLSGNTIYF
.	.	TRBV5-5	TRBJ2-5	TGTGCCAGCAGCTTGGGGCAGGGGAGCCAAGAGACCCAGTACTTC	CASSLGQGSQETQYF
TRBD2	.	TRBV14	TRBJ2-5	TGTGCCAGCAGCCAAGAAAGGCGGGAGGCCGGTGACGGGACCCAGTACTTC	CASSQERREAGDGTQYF
TRBD2	.	TRBV5-4	TRBJ2-3	TGTGCCAGCAGCCCGGAACTAGCGCGGGCGGCAGATACGCAGTATTTT	CASSPELARAADTQYF
.	once	TRBV6-1	TRBJ2-4	TGTGCCAGCAGTGGGGTTATCCAAAACATTCAGTACTTC	CASSGVIQNIQYF
TRBD1	.	TRBV4-1	TRBJ1-6	TGCGCCAGCAGCCAGGGGGACAGGGAGAATTCACCCCTCCACTTT	CASSQGDRENSPLHF
.	.	TRBV30	TRBJ1-2	TGTGCCCTCGCGGGGGGAGGGGGGAACTATGGCTACACCTTC	CALAGGGGNYGYTF
.	.	TRBV9	TRBJ2-1	TGTGCCAGCAGCGTAGACCAGGGGAGATCCTACAATGAGCAGTTCTTC	CASSVDQGRSYNEQFF
.	.	TRBV19	TRBJ2-7	TGTGCCAGTAGTGACCTTTTAGGGGAGCAGTACTTC	CASSDLLGEQYF
.	.	TRBV6-5	TRBJ1-5	TGTGCCAGCAGTCAGTCACGGGGGGCCAATCAGCCCCAGCATTTT	CASSQSRGANQPQHF
.	.	TRBV6-1	TRBJ2-7	TGTGCCAGCAGTGAAATGGTAGGCAGGGCCGGCGAGCAGTACTTC	CASSEMVGRAGEQYF
.	.	TRBV5-1	TRBJ2-7	TGCGCCAGCAGCTTGGGACGGGCGCCATCCTACGAGCAGTACTTC	CASSLGRAPSYEQYF
.	.	TRBV5-1	TRBJ1-1	TGCGCCAGCAGCTTGAGCGGTCTTCCTAACACTGAAGCTTTCTTT	CASSLSGLPNTEAFF
.	.	TRBV19	TRBJ1-5	TGTGCCAGTAGTGCCGCAGGGAAGTCCCAGCATTTT	CASSAAGKSQHF
TRBD2	.	TRBV5-1	TRBJ2-3	TGCGCCAGCAGCACGGGGGGGAGCACAGATACGCAGTATTTT	CASSTGGSTDTQYF
.	.	TRBV5-1	TRBJ2-1	TGCGCCAGCAGCCCCCTTTTGGAGGCCGATGAGCAGTTCTTC	CASSPLLEADEQFF
.	.	TRBV7-2	TRBJ1-3	TGTGCCAGCAGCTTAGAGCGGTTCGTAGGCTCTGGAAACACCATATATTTT	CASSLERFVGSGNTIYF
TRBD1	.	TRBV5-1	TRBJ1-1	TGCGCCAGCAGCGCAAAGACAGGGGCTGAAGCTTTCTTT	CASSAKTGAEAFF
.	.	TRBV7-9	TRBJ1-4	TGTGCCAGCAGCCTGGACCGGTTTAATGAAAAACTGTTTTTT	CASSLDRFNEKLFF
.	.	TRBV27	TRBJ2-5	TGTGCCAGCAGTTTAGGGGGGGGGCGCGCGGCCCGGACAGGGTGGGAGACCCAGTACTTC	CASSLGGGRAARTGWETQYF
.	.	TRBV19	TRBJ2-7	TGTGCCAGTAGTAAGGGGACACCCTACGAGCAGTACTTC	CASSKGTPYEQYF
TRBD1	.	TRBV4-2	TRBJ1-2	TGTGCCAGCACCCAGAACTCAGGACAGGGAAAGGGCGGCTACACCTTC	CASTQNSGQGKGGYTF
.	.	TRBV5-1	TRBJ1-2	TGCGCCAGCAGCTTGACCTTTGGCCGGACCTATGGCTACACCTTC	CASSLTFGRTYGYTF
.	.	TRBV7-7	TRBJ2-1	TGTGCTAGCAGCAACCAGGTCCAAAGCTCCTACAATGAGCAGTTCTTC	CASSNQVQSSYNEQFF
TRBD2	.	TRBV7-9	TRBJ2-3	TGTGCCAGCAGCTCCGGCGGACTAGCGGGGGGAGGAGATACGCAGTATTTT	CASSSGGLAGGGDTQYF
TRBD1	.	TRBV5-1	TRBJ1-6	TGCGCCAGCAGCGAACAGGGGGGAAGGAATTCACCCCTCCACTTT	CASSEQGGRNSPLHF
TRBD1	.	TRBV2	TRBJ1-1	TGTGCCAGCAGTGAATGGGGAGGGGGCCAAGGTATCACTGAAGCTTTCTTT	CASSEWGGGQGITEAFF
TRBD1	.	TRBV9	TRBJ2-7	TGTGCCAGCAGCGCCGAGGGACAGCTCTCCTACGAGCAGTACTTC	CASSAEGQLSYEQYF
.	.	TRBV9	TRBJ1-3	TGTGCCAGCAGCTTTGACACGCAGAACTCTGGAAACACCATATATTTT	CASSFDTQNSGNTIYF